This T cell receptor (beta chain) appears in the sequencing data of a study of cytomegalovirus exposure and HLA in healthy donors. Regarding the study as a whole: A missense DCLRE1C variant was associated with V- and J-gene trimming of TCR beta chains in a later analysis, and an independent cohort replicated the association. The study labeled more than 150 TCR beta chains cytomegalovirus-associated.

The PCR ran on 60 Vbeta and 13 Jbeta primers. Methods used by the authors: Later, tens of millions of unique TCR beta chains were counted in an analysis, and about 10 million of them were shared. Sequencing used immunoSEQ multiplex PCR; TCRdb keeps in-frame clones, though not all of them. For V, J and clone size, that table is used; D and trimming come from the DNA. The sample contains approximately 140,000 clones, 60% to 80% of which appear only once. Turning to this clone: Its cognate antigen is unknown.

Donors were ostensibly healthy at sampling, although undocumented immune exposures were probable. Sequences were obtained from PBMCs. The clonotype was recovered from a woman aged 55-70 years in good health and CMV-seropositive.

CDR3 DNA sequence: TGTGCCAGCAGCTTGGGCCAGAATAAGGGGGCGGGAGGCTACACCTTC. Amino acid sequence: CASSLGQNKGAGGYTF. The chain has TRBV7-3 and TRBJ1-2; 7 bases match TRBD1. Germline loops: CDR1 SGHTA, CDR2 FQGTGA. The CDR3 has 16 amino acids. The V gene end was trimmed by 3 bases and the J gene end by 8 bases; junction bases not matched to a gene: 15. Filled out from reference TRBV7-3 and TRBJ1-2, the complete variable domain reads GAGVSQTPSNKVTEKGKYVELRCDPISGHTALYWYRQSLGQGPEFLIYFQGTGAADDSGLPNDRFFAVRPEGSVSTLKIQRTERGDSAVYLCASSLGQNKGAGGYTFGSGTRLTVV.